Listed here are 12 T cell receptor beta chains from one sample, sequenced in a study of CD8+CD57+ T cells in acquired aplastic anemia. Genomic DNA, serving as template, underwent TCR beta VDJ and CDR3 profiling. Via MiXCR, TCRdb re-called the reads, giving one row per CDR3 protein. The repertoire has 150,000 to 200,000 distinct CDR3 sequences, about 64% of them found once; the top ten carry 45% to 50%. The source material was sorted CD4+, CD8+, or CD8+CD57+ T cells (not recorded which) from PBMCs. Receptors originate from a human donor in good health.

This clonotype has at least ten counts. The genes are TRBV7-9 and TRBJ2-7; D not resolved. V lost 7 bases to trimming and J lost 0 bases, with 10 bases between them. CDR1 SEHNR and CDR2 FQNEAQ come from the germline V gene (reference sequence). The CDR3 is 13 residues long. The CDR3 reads CASTSSRSYEQYF. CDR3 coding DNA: TGTGCCAGCACGAGTTCCCGCTCCTACGAGCAGTACTTC.

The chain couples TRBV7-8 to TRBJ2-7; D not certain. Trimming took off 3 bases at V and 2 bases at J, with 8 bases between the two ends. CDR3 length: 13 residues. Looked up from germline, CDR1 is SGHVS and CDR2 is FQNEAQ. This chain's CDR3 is CASSFVLAYEQYF. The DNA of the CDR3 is TGTGCCAGCAGCTTCGTTCTAGCCTACGAGCAGTACTTC.

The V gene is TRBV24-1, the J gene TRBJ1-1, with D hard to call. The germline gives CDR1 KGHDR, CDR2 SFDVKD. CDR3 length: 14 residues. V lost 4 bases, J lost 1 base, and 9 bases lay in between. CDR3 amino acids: CATSEVGGNTEAFF. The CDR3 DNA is TGTGCCACCAGTGAGGTAGGAGGGAACACTGAAGCTTTCTTT.

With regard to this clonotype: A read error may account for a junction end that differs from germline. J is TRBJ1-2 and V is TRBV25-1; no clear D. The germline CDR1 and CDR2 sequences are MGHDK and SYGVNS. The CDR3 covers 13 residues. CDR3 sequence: CASSQDTVYGYTF. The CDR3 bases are TGCGCCAGCAGCCAAGACACAGTATATGGCTACACCTTC.

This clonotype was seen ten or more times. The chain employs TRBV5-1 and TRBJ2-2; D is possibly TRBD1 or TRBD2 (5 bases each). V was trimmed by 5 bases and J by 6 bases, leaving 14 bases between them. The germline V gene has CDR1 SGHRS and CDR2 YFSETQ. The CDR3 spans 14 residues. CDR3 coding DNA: TGCGCCAGCAGAACGACACGGGGACCCGGGGAGCTGTTTTTT. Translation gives CASRTTRGPGELFF.

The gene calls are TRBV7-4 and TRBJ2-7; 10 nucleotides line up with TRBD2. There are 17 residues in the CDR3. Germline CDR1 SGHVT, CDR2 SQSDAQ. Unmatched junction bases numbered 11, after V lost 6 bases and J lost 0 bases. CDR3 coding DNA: TGTGCCAGCAGTTCCTCCCCCGGACTAGCGGCCTCCTACGAGCAGTACTTC. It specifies CASSSSPGLAASYEQYF.

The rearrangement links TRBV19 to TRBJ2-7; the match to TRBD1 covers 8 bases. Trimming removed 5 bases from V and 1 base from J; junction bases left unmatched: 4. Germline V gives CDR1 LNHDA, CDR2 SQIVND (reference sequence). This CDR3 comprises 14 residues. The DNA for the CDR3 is TGTGCCAGTAGTTCGACAGGGGCTTCCTACGAGCAGTACTTC. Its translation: CASSSTGASYEQYF.

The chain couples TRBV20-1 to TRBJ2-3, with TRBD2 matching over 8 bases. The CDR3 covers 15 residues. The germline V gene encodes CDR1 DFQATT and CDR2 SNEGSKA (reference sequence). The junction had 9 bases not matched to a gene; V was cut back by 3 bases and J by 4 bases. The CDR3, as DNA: TGCAGTGCTAGGGGCGGCGGGGGGTTGGCAGATACGCAGTATTTT. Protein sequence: CSARGGGGLADTQYF.

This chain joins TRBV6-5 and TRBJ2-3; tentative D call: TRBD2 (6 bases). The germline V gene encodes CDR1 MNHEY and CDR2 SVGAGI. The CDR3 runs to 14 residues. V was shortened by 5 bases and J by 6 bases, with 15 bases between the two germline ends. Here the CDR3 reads CASSRTISVDTQYF. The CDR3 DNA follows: TGTGCCAGCAGTCGGACTATCAGTGTGGATACGCAGTATTTT.

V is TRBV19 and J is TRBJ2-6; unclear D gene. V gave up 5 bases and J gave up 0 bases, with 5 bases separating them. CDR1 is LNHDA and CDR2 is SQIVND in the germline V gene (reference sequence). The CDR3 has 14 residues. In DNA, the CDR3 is TGTGCCAGTAGTTTCCGCTCTGGGGCCAACGTCCTGACTTTC. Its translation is CASSFRSGANVLTF. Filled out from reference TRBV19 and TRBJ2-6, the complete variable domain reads DGGITQSPKYLFRKEGQNVTLSCEQNLNHDAMYWYRQDPGQGLRLIYYSQIVNDFQKGDIAEGYSVSREKKESFPLTVTSAQKNPTAFYLCASSFRSGANVLTFGAGSRLTVL.

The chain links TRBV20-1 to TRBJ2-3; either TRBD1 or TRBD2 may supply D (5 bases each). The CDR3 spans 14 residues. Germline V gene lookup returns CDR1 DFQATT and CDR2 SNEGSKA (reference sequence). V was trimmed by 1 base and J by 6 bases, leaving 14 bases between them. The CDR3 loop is CSARAGTTGDTQYF. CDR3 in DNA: TGCAGTGCTAGAGCCGGGACCACTGGTGATACGCAGTATTTT.

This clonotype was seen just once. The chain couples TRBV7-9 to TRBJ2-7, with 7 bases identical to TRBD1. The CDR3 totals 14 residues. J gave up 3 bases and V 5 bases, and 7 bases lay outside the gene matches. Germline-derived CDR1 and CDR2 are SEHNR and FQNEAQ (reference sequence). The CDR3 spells CASSELRDSYEQYF. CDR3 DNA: TGTGCCAGCAGCGAACTCCGGGACAGCTACGAGCAGTACTTC.